This is a list of T cell receptor beta chains from one sample in a study of CD8 T cells in ankylosing spondylitis. From the 5' RACE reads, TCRdb called clonotypes with MiXCR, one entry per CDR3 protein. The sample lists about 150,000 distinct CDR3 sequences, approximately 48% occurring once. The sequenced sample consisted of synovial fluid, either unsorted or a sorted T cell fraction (not recorded which). Receptors were obtained from a male donor with ankylosing spondylitis. The CDR3 runs from the conserved cysteine through the conserved F or W. The order of the fields is J gene, clone size, V gene, D gene, CDR3 protein, CDR3 DNA. A D gene is named only where the DNA matches it firmly. Size is omitted from some rows. Given values are once, few, many or a class for expanded clones.

J gene: TRBJ2-5
clone size: once
V gene: TRBV20-1
D gene: -
CDR3 protein: CSASVPEETQYF
CDR3 DNA: TGCAGTGCTAGTGTACCTGAAGAGACCCAGTACTTC

J gene: TRBJ2-7
clone size: few
V gene: TRBV7-8
D gene: TRBD1
CDR3 protein: CASSTDRGFKRWYEQYF
CDR3 DNA: TGTGCCAGCAGCACAGACAGGGGGTTTAAGAGGTGGTACGAGCAGTACTTC

J gene: TRBJ2-3
clone size: many
V gene: TRBV3-1
D gene: -
CDR3 protein: CASSPYPRQGGTDTQYF
CDR3 DNA: TGTGCCAGCAGCCCTTACCCCCGGCAGGGTGGAACAGATACGCAGTATTTT

J gene: TRBJ2-7
clone size: -
V gene: TRBV5-1
D gene: -
CDR3 protein: CASSWGAGSYEQYF
CDR3 DNA: TGCGCCAGCAGCTGGGGGGCCGGATCCTACGAGCAGTACTTC

J gene: TRBJ2-4
clone size: -
V gene: TRBV11-3
D gene: -
CDR3 protein: CASTGLAKNIQYF
CDR3 DNA: TGTGCCAGCACGGGCTTAGCCAAAAACATTCAGTACTTC

J gene: TRBJ2-1
clone size: -
V gene: TRBV4-1
D gene: TRBD2
CDR3 protein: CASSPWTSYEQFF
CDR3 DNA: TGCGCCAGCAGCCCCTGGACTAGCTATGAGCAGTTCTTC

J gene: TRBJ2-7
clone size: few
V gene: TRBV18
D gene: -
CDR3 protein: CASSPQGLENEQYF
CDR3 DNA: TGTGCCAGCTCACCTCAGGGTTTGGAGAACGAGCAGTACTTC

J gene: TRBJ2-4
clone size: -
V gene: TRBV4-1
D gene: -
CDR3 protein: CASSQVVWGAKNIQYF
CDR3 DNA: TGCGCCAGCAGCCAAGTTGTGTGGGGGGCCAAAAACATTCAGTACTTC

J gene: TRBJ1-2
clone size: -
V gene: TRBV9
D gene: TRBD1
CDR3 protein: CASSVAIRTGSPGYTF
CDR3 DNA: TGTGCCAGCAGCGTAGCTATTAGGACAGGGAGCCCTGGCTACACCTTC

J gene: TRBJ2-5
clone size: many
V gene: TRBV7-2
D gene: TRBD2
CDR3 protein: CASSPAQLADKETQYF
CDR3 DNA: TGTGCCAGCAGCCCTGCCCAACTAGCGGATAAAGAGACCCAGTACTTC

J gene: TRBJ1-2
clone size: few
V gene: TRBV5-6
D gene: -
CDR3 protein: CASSEITGYGYTF
CDR3 DNA: TGTGCCAGCAGCGAGATAACGGGCTATGGCTACACCTTC

J gene: TRBJ2-7
clone size: -
V gene: TRBV20-1
D gene: TRBD1
CDR3 protein: CSASWDRREQYF
CDR3 DNA: TGCAGTGCTAGTTGGGACAGGAGGGAGCAGTACTTC

J gene: TRBJ2-4
clone size: many
V gene: TRBV4-2
D gene: -
CDR3 protein: CASSQGQGGNIQYF
CDR3 DNA: TGTGCCAGCAGCCAAGGTCAGGGTGGAAACATTCAGTACTTC

J gene: TRBJ1-4
clone size: -
V gene: TRBV11-3
D gene: -
CDR3 protein: CASSWGLNEKLFF
CDR3 DNA: TGTGCCAGCAGCTGGGGGCTTAATGAAAAACTGTTTTTT

J gene: TRBJ2-2
clone size: few
V gene: TRBV6-5
D gene: -
CDR3 protein: CASSYGTSTGELFF
CDR3 DNA: TGTGCCAGCAGTTACGGGACCAGCACCGGGGAGCTGTTTTTT

J gene: TRBJ1-4
clone size: -
V gene: TRBV29-1
D gene: TRBD1
CDR3 protein: CSVGKQGAPGEKLFF
CDR3 DNA: TGCAGCGTTGGAAAACAGGGGGCGCCGGGTGAAAAACTGTTTTTT

J gene: TRBJ1-2
clone size: -
V gene: TRBV12-3/TRBV12-4
D gene: -
CDR3 protein: CASSLSPYQGWYGYTF
CDR3 DNA: TGTGCCAGCAGTCTTTCTCCCTATCAGGGGTGGTATGGCTACACCTTC

J gene: TRBJ1-2
clone size: few
V gene: TRBV12-3/TRBV12-4
D gene: -
CDR3 protein: CASSLAMGPPEGYTF
CDR3 DNA: TGTGCCAGCAGTTTGGCTATGGGACCCCCAGAAGGCTACACCTTC

J gene: TRBJ1-3
clone size: many
V gene: TRBV6-5
D gene: -
CDR3 protein: CASSYSPDSGNTIYF
CDR3 DNA: TGTGCCAGCAGTTATAGCCCGGACTCTGGAAACACCATATATTTT

J gene: TRBJ1-2
clone size: -
V gene: TRBV9
D gene: -
CDR3 protein: CASSVNWGWEYGYTF
CDR3 DNA: TGTGCCAGCAGCGTCAATTGGGGATGGGAGTATGGCTACACCTTC

J gene: TRBJ1-5
clone size: -
V gene: TRBV12-3/TRBV12-4
D gene: TRBD1
CDR3 protein: CASSAYPGTGREPQHF
CDR3 DNA: TGTGCCAGCAGTGCCTATCCGGGGACAGGCCGGGAGCCCCAGCATTTT

J gene: TRBJ2-3
clone size: -
V gene: TRBV6-5
D gene: -
CDR3 protein: CASSYSRQNTDTQYF
CDR3 DNA: TGTGCCAGCAGTTACTCGAGGCAGAACACAGATACGCAGTATTTT

J gene: TRBJ1-6
clone size: few
V gene: TRBV12-3/TRBV12-4
D gene: -
CDR3 protein: CASSLKGPGHLSPLHF
CDR3 DNA: TGTGCCAGCAGTTTAAAGGGGCCAGGGCACCTTTCACCCCTCCACTTT

J gene: TRBJ2-5
clone size: -
V gene: TRBV5-1
D gene: -
CDR3 protein: CASSWLAGETQYF
CDR3 DNA: TGCGCCAGCAGCTGGCTTGCGGGGGAGACCCAGTACTTC

J gene: TRBJ2-5
clone size: few
V gene: TRBV7-2
D gene: -
CDR3 protein: CASSFASRETQYF
CDR3 DNA: TGTGCCAGCAGCTTTGCCAGTCGGGAGACCCAGTACTTC

J gene: TRBJ1-2
clone size: -
V gene: TRBV25-1
D gene: -
CDR3 protein: CASSDGYNYGYTF
CDR3 DNA: TGTGCCAGCAGTGATGGATATAACTATGGCTACACCTTC

J gene: TRBJ2-7
clone size: -
V gene: TRBV10-3
D gene: TRBD2
CDR3 protein: CAISAGLAGGYEQYF
CDR3 DNA: TGTGCCATCAGCGCGGGACTAGCGGGAGGGTACGAGCAGTACTTC

J gene: TRBJ2-7
clone size: -
V gene: TRBV3-1
D gene: -
CDR3 protein: CASSSSVLTYEQYF
CDR3 DNA: TGTGCCAGCAGCTCTAGTGTGCTAACCTACGAGCAGTACTTC

J gene: TRBJ2-3
clone size: -
V gene: TRBV5-1
D gene: -
CDR3 protein: CASSDGTYNTDTQYF
CDR3 DNA: TGCGCCAGCAGCGATGGGACTTATAACACAGATACGCAGTATTTT

J gene: TRBJ2-5
clone size: -
V gene: TRBV27
D gene: -
CDR3 protein: CAGGGETQYF
CDR3 DNA: TGTGCCGGAGGGGGAGAGACCCAGTACTTC

J gene: TRBJ2-5
clone size: -
V gene: TRBV6-1
D gene: TRBD1
CDR3 protein: CASSDPGQAQETQYF
CDR3 DNA: TGTGCCAGCAGTGATCCGGGACAGGCCCAAGAGACCCAGTACTTC

J gene: TRBJ2-1
clone size: -
V gene: TRBV19
D gene: -
CDR3 protein: CASSPGQEQFF
CDR3 DNA: TGTGCCAGTAGTCCTGGACAAGAGCAGTTCTTC

J gene: TRBJ2-2
clone size: few
V gene: TRBV7-9
D gene: -
CDR3 protein: CASSLPHRPNTGELFF
CDR3 DNA: TGTGCCAGCAGCCTACCTCACCGGCCGAACACCGGGGAGCTGTTTTTT

J gene: TRBJ2-1
clone size: -
V gene: TRBV7-8
D gene: -
CDR3 protein: CASSTNGGPSYNEQFF
CDR3 DNA: TGTGCCAGCAGCACAAACGGGGGTCCTTCCTACAATGAGCAGTTCTTC

J gene: TRBJ1-1
clone size: -
V gene: TRBV10-3
D gene: -
CDR3 protein: CAINGGVNTEAFF
CDR3 DNA: TGTGCCATCAACGGGGGAGTAAACACTGAAGCTTTCTTT

J gene: TRBJ1-2
clone size: few
V gene: TRBV11-2
D gene: -
CDR3 protein: CASSLGPGDFNYGYTF
CDR3 DNA: TGTGCCAGCAGCTTAGGCCCGGGGGACTTTAACTATGGCTACACCTTC

J gene: TRBJ2-7
clone size: -
V gene: TRBV10-2
D gene: TRBD2
CDR3 protein: CASSELAGGGYEQYF
CDR3 DNA: TGCGCCAGCAGTGAGTTAGCGGGAGGGGGCTACGAGCAGTACTTC

J gene: TRBJ1-2
clone size: few
V gene: TRBV4-1
D gene: TRBD1
CDR3 protein: CASSQASRTGSGYTF
CDR3 DNA: TGCGCCAGCAGCCAAGCAAGTAGGACAGGGAGCGGCTACACCTTC